This note documents a single TCR beta chain sequence. Relying on iRepertoire HTBI primers and Arm-PCR of CDR3 regions, the team built TCR beta libraries. Using its own MiXCR run on the multiplex PCR reads, TCRdb lists one record per CDR3 protein. The data contain about 220,000 distinct CDR3 sequences, roughly 19% of them singletons. The source of the sample is a study of regulatory T cells in long-lasting Graves disease. Documented time point: newly diagnosed GD, antithyroid drugs for less than 3 months. RNA from PBMCs was the source of the TCR library. An endocrinology department in Xi'an, China, supplied the patients. This CDR3 contains 14 residues. V lost 6 bases and J lost 5, with 16 bases in between. CDR1 is MGHDK, CDR2 SYGVNS, per germline. The same data also went into a second study, on T cells in Graves' hyperthyroidism and ophthalmopathy. That paper adds: Diagnosis relied on clinical symptoms, serum thyroxine and TRAb, thyroid ultrasound and orbital computed tomography.

The specimen was peripheral blood mononuclear cells (PBMCs), collected at new diagnosis, from a patient treated with antithyroid drugs. The clonotype comes from a woman aged 25 to 39 with Graves disease. The V call is TRBV25-1, the J call TRBJ2-5; possible D gene TRBD2, 6 bases. The CDR3 loop reads CASSPLAGWETQYF. The CDR3 nucleotides read TGTGCCAGCAGCCCACTAGCTGGATGGGAGACCCAGTACTTC.